This T cell receptor (beta chain) was retrieved from a study of OX40 agonist ivuxolimab in advanced cancers. Across the whole study: Partial responses, seen in three patients, involved one hepatocellular carcinoma and two cutaneous melanomas.

CDR1 KGHSH and CDR2 LQKENI come from the germline V gene. CDR3 length: 16 amino acids. V shed 3 bases and J shed 2 bases, with 14 bases lying between them. The table came from immunoSEQ multiplex PCR; TCRdb's copy has only in-frame clones and leaves some out. The sample holds tens of thousands of clones, approximately 86% seen once. Findings of the study overall: It was also the case that some nonresponders had low normalized T-cell clonal expansion.

A remark on this clone: Its target is unknown.

This receptor was identified in an adult with an advanced solid tumor such as melanoma, head and neck, liver or kidney cancer. J is TRBJ2-4 and V is TRBV18, with D perhaps TRBD1 (5 bases). The material was CD4+ or CD8+ T cells sorted from blood, obtained in a trial of the OX40 agonist ivuxolimab. The CDR3 coding sequence is TGTGCCAGCTCACCTAGCAGGGCCATCACCAAAAACATTCAGTACTTC. Its translation is CASSPSRAITKNIQYF. Looking up the rest from reference TRBV18 and TRBJ2-4 gives the full variable domain: NAGVMQNPRHLVRRRGQEARLRCSPMKGHSHVYWYRQLPEEGLKFMVYLQKENIIDESGMPKERFSAEFPKEGPSILRIQQVVRGDSAAYFCASSPSRAITKNIQYFGAGTRLSVL.